This T cell receptor (beta chain) emerged from a study of blood T cells in healthy people across ages. This clonotype was counted between two and nine times. Its target is unknown. The junction and the germline gene differ at one end; a read error may be behind it. A sample-barcoded 5' primer and a J-beta primer mix were used in a second PCR of roughly 6 to 12 cycles. From each sample, at least 2.5 million paired-end reads containing CDR3 were obtained. TCRdb fed the 5' RACE reads into MiXCR, producing one record per CDR3 protein. The table lists 800,000 to 950,000 distinct CDR3 sequences, 25% to 35% of them singletons. The study, taken as a whole, reports: The long-lived group displayed more naive CD4+ cells, plus higher diversity, than the aged donors did.

CDR1 is SGHRS and CDR2 is YFSETQ in the germline V gene. The CDR3 has 15 amino acids. The data were also submitted as part of a second study, on T cells of mothers and their children. That work contributes: Reads obtained per mother exceeded 8.5 million TCR beta CDR3 reads, with approximately 3 million obtained per child.

The sequenced sample consisted of blood. The TCR was taken from a woman aged 40 to 50 in good health. The rearrangement links TRBV5-1 to TRBJ2-3; 7 bases map to TRBD1. The CDR3 coding sequence is TGCGCCAGCAGCCCCGGGACAGCTAGCATAGATACGCAGTATTTT. Protein sequence: CASSPGTASIDTQYF.